This entry lists 32 T cell receptor beta chains sequenced from one sample in a study of vaccination and CD4 T cells after COVID-19. These receptors' targets are unknown. Sequencing of cultured CD4+ T cell DNA used the Oncomine TCR Beta short-read assay. TCRdb recomputed calls from the PCR reads with MiXCR, one row per CDR3 protein. The sample includes about 22,000 distinct CDR3 sequences, approximately 38% of them seen just once. Time point defined: late sampling 161 to 241 days after vaccination in a few convalescent patients. Treatment indicated: approximately 9-day PBMC culture with coronavirus spike peptide pools or control peptides (ViraFEST assay). The specimen was CD4+ T cells from blood, cultured in vitro, collected about 7 months after SARS-CoV-2 vaccination. The receptors derive from a human donor who had recovered from COVID-19.

The table lists this clonotype with a few counts. This chain links TRBV11-3 with TRBJ1-1; D call uncertain. This CDR3 has 13 residues. In germline, CDR1 is SGHNT, CDR2 YENEEA. Deletions cut 6 bases from V and 0 bases from J, with 8 bases between. The CDR3 nucleotides read TGTGCCAGCAGATATAGGCTGAACACTGAAGCTTTCTTT. Translation: CASRYRLNTEAFF.

V is TRBV20-1 and J is TRBJ2-7, with TRBD2 identical over 10 bases. V dropped 7 bases and J dropped 0; count of bases not matched to a gene: 6. Germline lookup yields CDR1 DFQATT and CDR2 SNEGSKA (reference sequence). This CDR3 spans 14 amino acids. In DNA form, the CDR3 reads TGCAGTGGAAAAGCGGGGGGGAGCTCCTACGAGCAGTACTTC. Translation gives CSGKAGGSSYEQYF.

The V call is TRBV18, the J call TRBJ1-1; TRBD1 is a possible D gene (6 bases). Trimming stripped 4 bases from V and 5 bases from J, with 17 bases between. The CDR3 runs 15 residues. CDR1 and CDR2 (germline): KGHSH, LQKENI. The CDR3 coding sequence is TGTGCCAGCTCACGCCACCCGACAGGCGAGACTGAAGCTTTCTTT. This sequence encodes CASSRHPTGETEAFF.

The V gene is TRBV19, the J gene TRBJ2-2; possibly TRBD1 for D (6 bases). The CDR3 contains 15 residues. Germline CDR1 is LNHDA and CDR2 is SQIVND (reference sequence). V shed 5 bases and J shed 4 bases, with 14 bases lying between them. The CDR3 loop is CASSAEQGRTGELFF. The DNA for the CDR3 is TGTGCCAGTAGTGCCGAACAGGGCCGCACCGGGGAGCTGTTTTTT.

The chain uses TRBV12-3 or TRBV12-4 and TRBJ2-5; 13 nucleotides match TRBD2. With 7 bases clipped from V and 7 bases from J, the junction kept 9 bases outside the gene matches. The CDR3 runs 15 residues. The CDR3 protein is CASTLTSGGAGTQYF. The CDR3 DNA sequence: TGTGCCAGCACCCTCACTAGCGGGGGGGCTGGGACCCAGTACTTC.

This clonotype was counted between two and nine times. The chain couples TRBV7-2 to TRBJ2-3; 10 bases agree with TRBD2. The germline V gene has CDR1 SGHTA and CDR2 FQGNSA. With 6 bases clipped from V and 3 bases from J, the junction kept 18 bases outside the gene matches. This CDR3 region has 19 residues. CDR3 bases: TGTGCCAGCAGTTATCGCATTAGCGGGAGGTACGGTCGGACAGATACGCAGTATTTT. Translating gives CASSYRISGRYGRTDTQYF.

The chain uses TRBV29-1 and TRBJ1-1; unclear D gene. Germline CDR1 and CDR2: SQVTM and ANQGSEA. The CDR3 covers 14 residues. V lost 7 bases to trimming and J lost 5 bases, with 20 bases between them. CDR3 residues: CSAHRVLQGTEAFF. The CDR3 bases are TGCAGCGCTCACCGGGTTTTACAAGGGACTGAAGCTTTCTTT.

In its sample, this clonotype was seen a few times. The V call is TRBV20-1, the J call TRBJ1-6; the match to TRBD1 covers 10 bases. Germline CDR1 reads DFQATT; CDR2 reads SNEGSKA (reference sequence). This CDR3 has 15 residues. With V trimmed by 5 bases and J by 8 bases, 9 bases remained unmatched. The CDR3 is CSASARDRGDSPLHF. CDR3 bases: TGCAGTGCTTCTGCCCGGGACAGGGGCGATTCACCCCTCCACTTT.

This chain connects TRBV7-2 to TRBJ1-2; D remains unclear. The CDR3 loop spans 13 amino acids. Germline-derived CDR1 and CDR2 are SGHTA and FQGNSA. V dropped 1 base and J dropped 3 bases, with 6 bases sitting between them. The CDR3 is CASSLESYYGYTF. CDR3 in DNA: TGTGCCAGCAGCTTAGAGTCTTACTATGGCTACACCTTC.

The chain carries TRBV15 and TRBJ1-6, with D unresolved. This CDR3 has 14 residues. V was clipped by 1 base and J by 6 bases, with 7 bases between them. Germline loops: CDR1 LNHNV, CDR2 YYDKDF (reference sequence). The chain's CDR3 is CATSRVPVNSPLHF. CDR3 in DNA: TGTGCCACCAGCAGAGTCCCTGTTAATTCACCCCTCCACTTT.

The chain combines TRBV7-8 with TRBJ2-1; no clear D. The germline V and J ends were trimmed by 4 bases and 3 bases, with 7 bases remaining between them. Per germline, CDR1 SGHVS and CDR2 FQNEAQ. CDR3 length: 13 amino acids. The CDR3 DNA sequence: TGTGCCAGCAGCTCAACCAACTACAATGAGCAGTTCTTC. Translated: CASSSTNYNEQFF.

The chain uses TRBV11-2 and TRBJ2-3, with 8 nucleotides matching TRBD2. CDR1 is SGHAT and CDR2 is FQNNGV in the germline V gene. The CDR3 runs to 16 residues. V was pared by 4 bases and J by 2 bases, with 8 bases of the junction left unmatched. CDR3 DNA sequence: TGTGCCAGCAGCTCCTTAGCGGGGCACACCACAGATACGCAGTATTTT. As protein: CASSSLAGHTTDTQYF.

The CDR3 is CASRMGGATDTQYF. The CDR3 DNA reads as TGTGCCAGCAGAATGGGGGGGGCTACAGATACGCAGTATTTT. The rearrangement uses TRBV7-2 and TRBJ2-3, with D perhaps TRBD2 (7 bases). The CDR3 has 14 residues. Germline CDR1 SGHTA, CDR2 FQGNSA. V was trimmed by 6 bases and J by 3 bases, leaving 13 bases between them.

The J gene is TRBJ2-1, the V gene TRBV11-3; possible D gene TRBD1, 6 bases. Per germline, CDR1 SGHNT and CDR2 YENEEA. V was clipped by 0 bases and J by 1 base, with 10 bases between them. The CDR3 length is 16 residues. The chain's CDR3 is CASSLDRGGSYNEQFF. The CDR3 DNA reads as TGTGCCAGCAGCTTAGATAGAGGGGGTTCCTACAATGAGCAGTTCTTC. The full variable domain, completed using reference TRBV11-3 and TRBJ2-1, is EAGVVQSPRYKIIEKKQPVAFWCNPISGHNTLYWYLQNLGQGPELLIRYENEEAVDDSQLPKDRFSAERLKGVDSTLKIQPAELGDSAVYLCASSLDRGGSYNEQFFGPGTRLTVL.

J is TRBJ1-2 and V is TRBV6-1; a possible D gene is TRBD1 (6 bases). In germline, CDR1 is MNHNS, CDR2 SASEGT. CDR3 length: 16 residues. The CDR3 is CAIRVVAQGSGGGYTF. For the CDR3, the DNA is TGTGCAATCAGAGTTGTTGCGCAGGGGTCGGGTGGAGGCTACACCTTC.

This clonotype was detected a few times. The chain has TRBV7-9 and TRBJ2-3; weak D call: TRBD2 (6 bases). The CDR3 contains 20 residues. Germline V CDR1 and CDR2: SEHNR, FQNEAQ (reference sequence). Trimming left V 5 bases short and J 6 bases short, with 33 bases between. CDR3: CASSIRHLIGPITGDDTQYF. CDR3 nucleotides: TGTGCCAGCAGCATACGACATCTGATCGGCCCTATAACGGGGGACGATACGCAGTATTTT.

This clonotype came up a few times. J is TRBJ2-7 and V is TRBV7-6; 7 bases are a match to TRBD1. The ends lost 1 base at V and 0 bases at J; junction bases unmatched: 3. Germline-derived CDR1 and CDR2 are SGHVS and FNYEAQ. The CDR3 has 15 amino acids. The CDR3 sequence is CASSLDRGHSYEQYF. CDR3 bases: TGTGCCAGCAGCTTAGACAGGGGTCACTCCTACGAGCAGTACTTC.

There are a few counts of this clonotype. V usage is TRBV19 and J usage is TRBJ1-1, with a tentative D call TRBD1 (5 bases). Germline V lookup: CDR1 LNHDA, CDR2 SQIVND (reference sequence). The CDR3 has 15 residues. Trimming removed 4 bases at V and 2 bases at J, with 14 bases between. CDR3 loop: CASSSWGRFNTEAFF. For the CDR3, the DNA is TGTGCCAGTAGTAGTTGGGGACGGTTCAACACTGAAGCTTTCTTT.

This clonotype is medium-sized by share. The V and J genes are TRBV5-4 and TRBJ1-1; 7 bases map to TRBD1. V dropped 4 bases and J dropped 5; count of bases not matched to a gene: 8. CDR1 SGHNT and CDR2 YYREEE come from the germline V gene (reference sequence). The CDR3 consists of 14 residues. CDR3 loop: CASSQQGFRTEAFF. The CDR3 nucleotides read TGTGCCAGCAGCCAACAGGGGTTCAGAACTGAAGCTTTCTTT.

In this sample, this clonotype turned up a few times. The chain joins TRBV7-2 to TRBJ1-5; TRBD1 is a possible D gene (6 bases). There are 15 residues in the CDR3. The germline CDR1 and CDR2 sequences are SGHTA and FQGNSA. Trimming shortened V by 5 bases and J by 0 bases, and 11 bases separated the two germline ends. The CDR3: CASSLTGDSNQPQHF. The CDR3 DNA reads TGTGCCAGCAGCCTGACAGGAGATAGCAATCAGCCCCAGCATTTT.

CDR3 nucleotides: TGCAGTGCTCTCCGCTTGGGCCAAGAGACCCAGTACTTC. Its protein is CSALRLGQETQYF. The genes are TRBV20-1 and TRBJ2-5; D remains unclear. Germline CDR1 reads DFQATT; CDR2 reads SNEGSKA (reference sequence). Trimming removed 5 bases at V and 1 base at J, with 11 bases between. CDR3 size: 13 residues.

The V gene is TRBV5-4, the J gene TRBJ2-4; D is uncertain. The CDR3 covers 14 residues. The germline CDR1 and CDR2 sequences are SGHNT and YYREEE (reference sequence). V was trimmed by 1 base and J by 0 bases, leaving 5 bases between them. The CDR3 protein is CASSLSPAKNIQYF. The CDR3 DNA sequence: TGTGCCAGCAGCTTGTCCCCAGCCAAAAACATTCAGTACTTC. Together with reference TRBV5-4 and TRBJ2-4, the CDR3 gives the full variable domain: ETGVTQSPTHLIKTRGQQVTLRCSSQSGHNTVSWYQQALGQGPQFIFQYYREEENGRGNFPPRFSGLQFPNYSSELNVNALELDDSALYLCASSLSPAKNIQYFGAGTRLSVL.

The chain employs TRBV20-1 and TRBJ1-5; perhaps TRBD1 as D (5 bases). The V and J ends lost 6 bases and 7 bases respectively, with 19 bases between them. The CDR3 is made up of 14 amino acids. Germline V gives CDR1 DFQATT, CDR2 SNEGSKA (reference sequence). For the CDR3, the DNA is TGCAGTGCCCAGGAAGGACACGGAGGGCAGCCCCAGCATTTT. This encodes CSAQEGHGGQPQHF.

The gene calls are TRBV20-1 and TRBJ1-6; no definite D call. Between the trimmed V and J ends, which lost 5 bases and 7 bases, there was a span of 9 bases. The CDR3 extends over 12 amino acids. Germline CDR1 is DFQATT and CDR2 is SNEGSKA (reference sequence). CDR3 nucleotides: TGCAGTGCTGGGGAGAGGAATTCACCCCTCCACTTT. The encoded protein is CSAGERNSPLHF.

This rearrangement joins TRBV20-1 to TRBJ2-3; a weak D match, TRBD1 (6 bases). This CDR3 has 15 residues. Trimming pared 6 bases from V and 4 bases from J, leaving 20 bases between. From germline, CDR1 is DFQATT and CDR2 SNEGSKA (reference sequence). CDR3 DNA sequence: TGCAGTGCGAAAGGGACCAGGGGAAGCCCAGATACGCAGTATTTT. It is translated as CSAKGTRGSPDTQYF.

CDR3 nucleotides: TGCAGCGTTGACGGGACTAGCGGCGATGAGCAGTTCTTC. The encoded protein is CSVDGTSGDEQFF. The V gene is TRBV29-1, the J gene TRBJ2-1, with TRBD2 identical over 11 bases. V shed 3 bases, J shed 8 bases, and the junction held 3 bases outside the gene matches. The CDR3 extends over 13 amino acids. Germline CDR1 and CDR2: SQVTM and ANQGSEA.

This clonotype was observed a few times. This rearrangement joins TRBV20-1 to TRBJ2-3; D might be TRBD1 or TRBD2, each matching 5 bases. CDR1 and CDR2 (germline): DFQATT, SNEGSKA (reference sequence). V shed 2 bases and J shed 4 bases, with 19 bases lying between them. The CDR3 extends over 16 amino acids. CDR3 sequence: CSARRWTTRDPDTQYF. The CDR3 coding sequence is TGCAGTGCTAGAAGGTGGACAACCCGGGACCCAGATACGCAGTATTTT.

The chain employs TRBV20-1 and TRBJ2-2, with 16 nucleotides matching TRBD2. Per germline, CDR1 DFQATT and CDR2 SNEGSKA (reference sequence). CDR3 length equals 17 residues. The ends lost 5 bases at V and 5 bases at J; junction bases unmatched: 8. DNA for the CDR3: TGCAGTGCTCCCGGGACTAGCGGGGGGGCGTGGACCGGGGAGCTGTTTTTT. Protein sequence: CSAPGTSGGAWTGELFF.

This clonotype turned up a few times. The rearrangement links TRBV7-2 to TRBJ1-2, with D possibly matching TRBD1 (5 bases). Germline V gene sequence: CDR1 SGHTA, CDR2 FQGNSA. Between the trimmed V and J ends, which lost 3 bases and 3 bases, there was a span of 11 bases. The CDR3 runs 14 residues. DNA of the CDR3: TGTGCCAGCAGCTTGGGGGGGACCTACTATGGCTACACCTTC. It codes for CASSLGGTYYGYTF. Looking up the rest from reference TRBV7-2 and TRBJ1-2 gives the full variable domain: GAGVSQSPSNKVTEKGKDVELRCDPISGHTALYWYRQSLGQGLEFLIYFQGNSAPDKSGLPSDRFSAERTGGSVSTLTIQRTQQEDSAVYLCASSLGGTYYGYTFGSGTRLTVV.

The V call is TRBV5-8, the J call TRBJ2-5; 16 bases line up with TRBD2. Germline CDR1 reads SGHTS; CDR2 reads YDEGEE. The CDR3 length is 18 residues. V dropped 3 bases and J dropped 5; count of bases not matched to a gene: 10. In DNA, the CDR3 is TGTGCCAGCAGCTACCCGGGACTAGCGGGGGGGCCGCTTGAGACCCAGTACTTC. As protein: CASSYPGLAGGPLETQYF.

The rearrangement links TRBV20-1 to TRBJ2-4; D perhaps matches TRBD2 (7 bases). The CDR3 sequence is 14 residues long. Germline CDR1 and CDR2: DFQATT and SNEGSKA (reference sequence). Trimming removed 4 bases from V and 8 bases from J, with 18 bases in between. The CDR3, as DNA: TGCAGTGCTACCGGAACCGGGGGGCTTGACATTCAGTACTTC. Translated, it gives CSATGTGGLDIQYF.

This clonotype occurred once. CDR3 residues: CASSRQGGYLDTQYF. DNA of the CDR3: TGTGCCAGCAGCCGCCAAGGGGGTTATTTAGATACGCAGTATTTT. The V call is TRBV4-2, the J call TRBJ2-3; TRBD1 might be the D (6 bases). The CDR3 loop spans 15 amino acids. V was shortened by 4 bases and J by 5 bases, with 16 bases between the two germline ends. Germline CDR1 and CDR2: LGHNA and YNFKEQ.